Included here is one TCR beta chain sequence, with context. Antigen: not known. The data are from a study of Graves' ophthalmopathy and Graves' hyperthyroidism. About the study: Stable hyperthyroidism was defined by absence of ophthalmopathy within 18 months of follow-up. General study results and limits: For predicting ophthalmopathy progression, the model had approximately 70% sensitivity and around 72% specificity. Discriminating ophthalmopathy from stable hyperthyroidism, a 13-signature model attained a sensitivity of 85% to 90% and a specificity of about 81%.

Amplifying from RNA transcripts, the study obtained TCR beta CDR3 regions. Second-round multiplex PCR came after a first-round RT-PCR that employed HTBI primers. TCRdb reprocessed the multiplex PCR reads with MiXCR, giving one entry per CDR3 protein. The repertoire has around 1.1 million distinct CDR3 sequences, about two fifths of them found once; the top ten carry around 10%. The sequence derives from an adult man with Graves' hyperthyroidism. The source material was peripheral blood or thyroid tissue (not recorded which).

This CDR3 is CASSPSGGATGELFF. CDR3 coding DNA: TGTGCCAGCAGCCCTAGCGGGGGGGCAACCGGGGAGCTGTTTTTT. The rearrangement links TRBV2 to TRBJ2-2; TRBD2 matches at 12 bases. The CDR3 contains 15 residues. Germline V gives CDR1 SNHLY, CDR2 FYNNEI. With 6 bases clipped from V and 5 bases from J, the junction kept 4 bases outside the gene matches.